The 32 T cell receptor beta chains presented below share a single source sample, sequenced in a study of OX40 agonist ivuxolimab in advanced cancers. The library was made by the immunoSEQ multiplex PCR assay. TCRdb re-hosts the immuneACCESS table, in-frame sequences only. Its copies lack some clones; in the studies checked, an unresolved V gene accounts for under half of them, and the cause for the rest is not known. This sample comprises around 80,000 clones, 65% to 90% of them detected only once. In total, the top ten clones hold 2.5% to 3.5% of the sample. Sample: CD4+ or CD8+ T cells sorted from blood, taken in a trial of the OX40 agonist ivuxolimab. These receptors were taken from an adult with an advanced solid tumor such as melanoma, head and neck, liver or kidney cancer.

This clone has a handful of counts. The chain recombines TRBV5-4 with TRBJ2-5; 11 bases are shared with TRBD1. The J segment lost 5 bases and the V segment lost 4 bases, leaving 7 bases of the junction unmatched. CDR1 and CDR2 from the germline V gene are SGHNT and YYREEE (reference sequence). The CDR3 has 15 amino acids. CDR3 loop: CASSPRTGGRETQYF. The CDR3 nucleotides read TGTGCCAGCAGCCCCCGGACAGGGGGCAGGGAGACCCAGTACTTC.

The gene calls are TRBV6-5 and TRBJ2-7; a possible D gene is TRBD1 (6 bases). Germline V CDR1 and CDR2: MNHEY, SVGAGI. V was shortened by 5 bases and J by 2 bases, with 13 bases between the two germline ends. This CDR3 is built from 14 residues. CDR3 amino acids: CASSNQGRTYEQYF. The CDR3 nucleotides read TGTGCCAGCAGTAACCAGGGGAGAACCTACGAGCAGTACTTC.

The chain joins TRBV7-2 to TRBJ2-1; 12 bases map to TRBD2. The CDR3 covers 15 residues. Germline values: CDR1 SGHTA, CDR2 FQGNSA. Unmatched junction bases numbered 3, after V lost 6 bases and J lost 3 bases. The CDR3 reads CASRPTSGSYNEQFF. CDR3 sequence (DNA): TGTGCCAGCAGGCCGACTAGCGGGAGCTACAATGAGCAGTTCTTC. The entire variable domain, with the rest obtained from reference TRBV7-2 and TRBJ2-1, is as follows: GAGVSQSPSNKVTEKGKDVELRCDPISGHTALYWYRQSLGQGLEFLIYFQGNSAPDKSGLPSDRFSAERTGGSVSTLTIQRTQQEDSAVYLCASRPTSGSYNEQFFGPGTRLTVL.

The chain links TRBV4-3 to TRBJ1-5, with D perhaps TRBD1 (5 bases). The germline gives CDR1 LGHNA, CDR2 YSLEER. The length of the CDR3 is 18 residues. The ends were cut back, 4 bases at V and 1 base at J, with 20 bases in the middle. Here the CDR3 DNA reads TGCGCCAGCAGCCTAGGTGGAAAGGGGCGAGTGAGCAATCAGCCCCAGCATTTT. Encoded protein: CASSLGGKGRVSNQPQHF.

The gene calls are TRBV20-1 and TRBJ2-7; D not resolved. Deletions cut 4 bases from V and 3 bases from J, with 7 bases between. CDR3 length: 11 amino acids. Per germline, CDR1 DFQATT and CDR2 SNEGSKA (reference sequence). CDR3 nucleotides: TGCAGTGCTAATCTTCTCTACGAGCAGTACTTC. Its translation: CSANLLYEQYF.

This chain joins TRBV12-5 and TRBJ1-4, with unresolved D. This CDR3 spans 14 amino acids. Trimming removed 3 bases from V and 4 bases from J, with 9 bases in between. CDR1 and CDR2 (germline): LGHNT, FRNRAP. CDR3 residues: CASGLGTVNEKLFF. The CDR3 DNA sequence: TGTGCTAGTGGTTTAGGTACCGTTAATGAAAAACTGTTTTTT.

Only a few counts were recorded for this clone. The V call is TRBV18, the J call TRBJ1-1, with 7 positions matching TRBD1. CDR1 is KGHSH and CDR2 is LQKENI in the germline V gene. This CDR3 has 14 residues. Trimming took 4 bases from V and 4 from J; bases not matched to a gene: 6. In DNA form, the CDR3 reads TGTGCCAGCTCACTGGGACAGAGAAGCACTGAAGCTTTCTTT. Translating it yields CASSLGQRSTEAFF.

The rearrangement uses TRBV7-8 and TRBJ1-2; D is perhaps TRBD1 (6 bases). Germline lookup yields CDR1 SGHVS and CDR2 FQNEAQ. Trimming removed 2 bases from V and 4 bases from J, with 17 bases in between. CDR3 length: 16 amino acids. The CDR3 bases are TGTGCCAGCAGCTTATACGGGGGCCCAAATGCCTATGGCTACACCTTC. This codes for CASSLYGGPNAYGYTF.

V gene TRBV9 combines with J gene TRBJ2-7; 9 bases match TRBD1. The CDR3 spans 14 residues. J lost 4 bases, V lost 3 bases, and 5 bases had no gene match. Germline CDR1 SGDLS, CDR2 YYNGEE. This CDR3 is CASSARDRGYEQYF. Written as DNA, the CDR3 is TGTGCCAGCAGCGCCCGAGACAGGGGGTACGAGCAGTACTTC.

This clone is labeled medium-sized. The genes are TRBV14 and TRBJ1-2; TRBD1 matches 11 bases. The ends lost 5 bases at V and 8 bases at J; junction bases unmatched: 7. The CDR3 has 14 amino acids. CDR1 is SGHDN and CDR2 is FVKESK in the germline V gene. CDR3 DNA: TGTGCCAGCAGCTACGGACAGGGGGCTACGGGCTACACCTTC. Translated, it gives CASSYGQGATGYTF. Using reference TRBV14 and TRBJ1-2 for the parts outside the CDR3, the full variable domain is EAGVTQFPSHSVIEKGQTVTLRCDPISGHDNLYWYRRVMGKEIKFLLHFVKESKQDESGMPNNRFLAERTGGTYSTLKVQPAELEDSGVYFCASSYGQGATGYTFGSGTRLTVV.

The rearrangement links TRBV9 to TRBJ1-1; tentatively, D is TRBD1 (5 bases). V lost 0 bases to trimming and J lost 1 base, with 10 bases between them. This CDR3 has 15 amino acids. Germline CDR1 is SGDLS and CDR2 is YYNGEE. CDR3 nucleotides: TGTGCCAGCAGCGTAGATCCAGGGTGGAACACTGAAGCTTTCTTT. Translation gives CASSVDPGWNTEAFF.

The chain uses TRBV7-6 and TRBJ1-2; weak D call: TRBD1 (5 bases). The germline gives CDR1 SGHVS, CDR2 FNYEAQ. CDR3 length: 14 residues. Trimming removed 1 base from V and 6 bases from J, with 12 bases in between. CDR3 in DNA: TGTGCCAGCAGCTTAGTGGGAGGGGAGGATGGCTACACCTTC. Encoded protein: CASSLVGGEDGYTF.

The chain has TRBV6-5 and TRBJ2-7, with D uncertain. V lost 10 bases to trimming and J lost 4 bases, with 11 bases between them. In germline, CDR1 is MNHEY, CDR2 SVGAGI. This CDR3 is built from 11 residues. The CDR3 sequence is CAIRQVYEQYF. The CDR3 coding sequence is TGTGCCATCAGGCAGGTTTACGAGCAGTACTTC.

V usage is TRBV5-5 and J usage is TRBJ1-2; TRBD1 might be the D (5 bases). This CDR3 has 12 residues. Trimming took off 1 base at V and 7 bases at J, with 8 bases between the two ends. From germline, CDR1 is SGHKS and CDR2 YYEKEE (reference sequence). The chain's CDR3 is CASSLYGGGYTF. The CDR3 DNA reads TGTGCCAGCAGCTTGTATGGGGGTGGCTACACCTTC. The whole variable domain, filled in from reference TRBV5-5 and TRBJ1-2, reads DAGVTQSPTHLIKTRGQQVTLRCSPISGHKSVSWYQQVLGQGPQFIFQYYEKEERGRGNFPDRFSARQFPNYSSELNVNALLLGDSALYLCASSLYGGGYTFGSGTRLTVV.

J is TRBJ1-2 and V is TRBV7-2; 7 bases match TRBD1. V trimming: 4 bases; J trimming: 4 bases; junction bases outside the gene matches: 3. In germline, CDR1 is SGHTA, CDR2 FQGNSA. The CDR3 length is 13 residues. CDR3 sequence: CASSSTGLYGYTF. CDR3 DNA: TGTGCCAGCAGCTCGACAGGGCTCTATGGCTACACCTTC.

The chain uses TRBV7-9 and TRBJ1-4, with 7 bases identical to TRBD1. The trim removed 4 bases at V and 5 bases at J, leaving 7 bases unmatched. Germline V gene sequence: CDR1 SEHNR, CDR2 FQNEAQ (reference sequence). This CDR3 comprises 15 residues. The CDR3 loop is CASSSPGQLNEKLFF. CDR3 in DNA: TGTGCCAGCAGCTCCCCGGGACAGCTAAATGAAAAACTGTTTTTT.

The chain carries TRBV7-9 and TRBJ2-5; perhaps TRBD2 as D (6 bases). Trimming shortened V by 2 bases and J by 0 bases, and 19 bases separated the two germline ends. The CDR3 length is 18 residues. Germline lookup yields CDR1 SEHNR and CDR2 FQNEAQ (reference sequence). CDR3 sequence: CASSLRNAMGDYQETQYF. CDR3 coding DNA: TGTGCCAGCAGCTTACGGAATGCTATGGGGGACTACCAAGAGACCCAGTACTTC.

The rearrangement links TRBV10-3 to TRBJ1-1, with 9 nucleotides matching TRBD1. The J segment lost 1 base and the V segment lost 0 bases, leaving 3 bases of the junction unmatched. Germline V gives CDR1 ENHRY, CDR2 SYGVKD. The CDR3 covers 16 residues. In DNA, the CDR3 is TGTGCCATCAGTGAGTCTAGGGGACAGGGGAACACTGAAGCTTTCTTT. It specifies CAISESRGQGNTEAFF.

CDR3 nucleotides: TGTGCCAGCACAAGGTACTATGGCTACACCTTC. Its protein product is CASTRYYGYTF. V and J are TRBV2 and TRBJ1-2; D call uncertain. V was trimmed by 7 bases and J by 3 bases, leaving 6 bases between them. Per the germline V gene, CDR1 is SNHLY and CDR2 is FYNNEI. The CDR3 loop spans 11 amino acids.

In DNA, the CDR3 is TGTGCCAGCAGCTTCCGGGGGGGCTACACCTTC. Protein: CASSFRGGYTF. The chain couples TRBV11-2 to TRBJ1-2; D is possibly TRBD1 (5 bases). Trimming shortened V by 3 bases and J by 8 bases, and 7 bases separated the two germline ends. Germline V lookup: CDR1 SGHAT, CDR2 FQNNGV. This CDR3 region has 11 residues.

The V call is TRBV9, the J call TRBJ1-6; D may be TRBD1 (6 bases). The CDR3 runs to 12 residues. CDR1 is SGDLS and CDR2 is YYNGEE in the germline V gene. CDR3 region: CTEGRGYSPLHF. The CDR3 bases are TGTACCGAGGGGAGGGGGTATTCACCCCTCCACTTT.

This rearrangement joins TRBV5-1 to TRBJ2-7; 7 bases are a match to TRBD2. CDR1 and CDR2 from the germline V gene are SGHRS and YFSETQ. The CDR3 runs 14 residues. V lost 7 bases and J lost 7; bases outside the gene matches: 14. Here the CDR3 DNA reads TGCGCCAGCCAGTTGGTGGGAGGGCCAGGGGAGCAGTACTTC. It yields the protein CASQLVGGPGEQYF.

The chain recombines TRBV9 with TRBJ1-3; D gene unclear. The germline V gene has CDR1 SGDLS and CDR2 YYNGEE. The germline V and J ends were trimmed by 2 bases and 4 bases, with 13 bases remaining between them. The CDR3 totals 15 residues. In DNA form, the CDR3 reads TGTGCCAGCAGCGTTAATCCCCGAGTGGGAAACACCATATATTTT. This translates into CASSVNPRVGNTIYF.

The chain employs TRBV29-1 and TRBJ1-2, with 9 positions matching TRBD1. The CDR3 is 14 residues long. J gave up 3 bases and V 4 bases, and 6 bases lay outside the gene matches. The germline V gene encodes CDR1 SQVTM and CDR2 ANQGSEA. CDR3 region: CSVGGDRDHYGYTF. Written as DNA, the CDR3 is TGCAGCGTTGGGGGGGACAGGGACCACTATGGCTACACCTTC. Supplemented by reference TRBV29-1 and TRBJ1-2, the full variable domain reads SAVISQKPSRDICQRGTSLTIQCQVDSQVTMMFWYRQQPGQSLTLIATANQGSEATYESGFVIDKFPISRPNLTFSTLTVSNMSPEDSSIYLCSVGGDRDHYGYTFGSGTRLTVV.

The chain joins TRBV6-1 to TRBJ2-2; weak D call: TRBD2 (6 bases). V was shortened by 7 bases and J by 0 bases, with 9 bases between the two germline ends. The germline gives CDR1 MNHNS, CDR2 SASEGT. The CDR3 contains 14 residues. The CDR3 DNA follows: TGTGCCAGCAAGCGGGCCGCGAACACCGGGGAGCTGTTTTTT. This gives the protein CASKRAANTGELFF.

CDR3 nucleotide sequence: TGTGCCGCAAATAGCCTACAGGGATTAGGTAATTCACCCCTCCACTTT. Protein product: CAANSLQGLGNSPLHF. The gene calls are TRBV7-9 and TRBJ1-6, with D possibly being TRBD1 (6 bases). Germline V gene lookup returns CDR1 SEHNR and CDR2 FQNEAQ (reference sequence). The length of the CDR3 is 16 residues. The ends were cut back, 11 bases at V and 6 bases at J, with 23 bases in the middle.

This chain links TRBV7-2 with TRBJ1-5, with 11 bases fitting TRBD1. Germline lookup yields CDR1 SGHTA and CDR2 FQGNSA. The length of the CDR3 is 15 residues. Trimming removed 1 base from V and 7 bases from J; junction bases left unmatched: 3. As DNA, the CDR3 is TGTGCCAGCAGCTTAGGGACAGGGGGCCGGCAGCCCCAGCATTTT. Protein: CASSLGTGGRQPQHF.

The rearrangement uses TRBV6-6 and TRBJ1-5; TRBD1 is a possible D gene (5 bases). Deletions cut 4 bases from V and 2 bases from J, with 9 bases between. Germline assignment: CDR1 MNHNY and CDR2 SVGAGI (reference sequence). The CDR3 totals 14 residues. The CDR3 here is CASSSGRGNQPQHF. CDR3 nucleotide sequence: TGTGCCAGCAGTTCGGGGCGGGGCAATCAGCCCCAGCATTTT.

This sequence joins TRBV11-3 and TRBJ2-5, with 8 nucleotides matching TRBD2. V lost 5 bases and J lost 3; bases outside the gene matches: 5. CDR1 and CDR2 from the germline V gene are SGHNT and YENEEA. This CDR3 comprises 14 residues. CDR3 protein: CASSPGGAEETQYF. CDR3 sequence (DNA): TGTGCCAGCAGCCCCGGGGGGGCAGAAGAGACCCAGTACTTC.

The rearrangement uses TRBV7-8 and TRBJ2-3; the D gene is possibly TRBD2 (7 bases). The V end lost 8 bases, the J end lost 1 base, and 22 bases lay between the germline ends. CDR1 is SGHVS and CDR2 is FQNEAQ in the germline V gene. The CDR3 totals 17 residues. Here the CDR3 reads CASGSEAGRGRTDTQYF. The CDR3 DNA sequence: TGTGCCAGCGGTTCTGAGGCGGGGCGGGGGCGCACAGATACGCAGTATTTT. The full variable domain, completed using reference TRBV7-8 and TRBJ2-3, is GAGVSQSPRYKVAKRGQDVALRCDPISGHVSLFWYQQALGQGPEFLTYFQNEAQLDKSGLPSDRFFAERPEGSVSTLKIQRTQQEDSAVYLCASGSEAGRGRTDTQYFGPGTRLTVL.

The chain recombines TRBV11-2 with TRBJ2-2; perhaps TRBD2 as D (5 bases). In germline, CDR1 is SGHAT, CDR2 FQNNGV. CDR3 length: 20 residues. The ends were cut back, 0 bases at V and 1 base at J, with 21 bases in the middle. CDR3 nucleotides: TGTGCCAGCAGCTTAGATGGGAGACCACTTCGGATCCTGAACACCGGGGAGCTGTTTTTT. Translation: CASSLDGRPLRILNTGELFF. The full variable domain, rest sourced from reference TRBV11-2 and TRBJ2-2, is EAGVAQSPRYKIIEKRQSVAFWCNPISGHATLYWYQQILGQGPKLLIQFQNNGVVDDSQLPKDRFSAERLKGVDSTLKIQPAKLEDSAVYLCASSLDGRPLRILNTGELFFGEGSRLTVL.

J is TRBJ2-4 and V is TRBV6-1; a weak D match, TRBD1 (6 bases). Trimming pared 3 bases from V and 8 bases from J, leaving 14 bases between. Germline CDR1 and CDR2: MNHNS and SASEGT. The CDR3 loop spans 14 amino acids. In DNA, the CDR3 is TGTGCCAGCAGTGATACGGGCAGGGGAGACATTCAGTACTTC. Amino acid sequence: CASSDTGRGDIQYF.